Below, 21 T cell receptor beta chains from the same sample are listed, as sequenced in a study of T-cell reconstitution after alpha-beta-depleted transplantation in children (dated by TCRdb to about 2016). According to the study, the label for this sample's treatment or condition signals: allogeneic hematopoietic cell transplantation with graft depleted of TCRalphabeta T cells and CD19 B cells. Library preparation used PCR. TCRdb shows the sequencer as Illumina HiSeq 2500. Molecular barcoding was employed in the preparation of TCR libraries, with unique molecular identifiers being used to normalize TCRbeta repertoire quantification. In-frame beta chains were kept once TCRdb had trimmed the public reads at Q25 with fastp and called clones with MiXCR. Merged by CDR3 protein, the rows form single entries marked with the most common genes and DNA. The sample data list roughly 180,000 distinct CDR3 sequences, and 11% of these were observed just once. The ten largest clones represent around 13% of the sample.

The starting material was PBMCs, obtained before TCRalphabeta/CD19-depleted stem cell transplant. These TCRs come from a boy aged 2 to 9 with acute myeloid leukemia, due to receive a stem cell transplant.

This clonotype has at least ten counts. The J gene is TRBJ1-1, the V gene TRBV4-2, with 8 bases that match TRBD1. CDR1 and CDR2 from the germline V gene are LGHNA and YNFKEQ. This CDR3 contains 14 residues. The junction had 3 bases not matched to a gene; V was cut back by 2 bases and J by 4 bases. The DNA of the CDR3 is TGTGCCAGCAGCCAACCGGACAGGGTCACTGAAGCTTTCTTT. Translated, it gives CASSQPDRVTEAFF.

The rearrangement uses TRBV3-1 and TRBJ2-2; 7 nucleotides match TRBD2. This CDR3 comprises 18 residues. Per the germline V gene, CDR1 is LGHDT and CDR2 is YNNKEL (reference sequence). V was clipped by 10 bases and J by 2 bases; unmatched bases: 19. The DNA of the CDR3 is TGTGCCACCTGCCAAGATCTCGCTAGCGGATTAAACACCGGGGAGCTGTTTTTT. Amino acid sequence: CATCQDLASGLNTGELFF.

This clonotype has ten or more counts. V gene TRBV28 combines with J gene TRBJ1-1; maybe TRBD1 (6 bases). This CDR3 comprises 15 residues. CDR1 is MDHEN and CDR2 is SYDVKM in the germline V gene. The ends were cut back, 3 bases at V and 10 bases at J, with 21 bases in the middle. The CDR3: CASSFPTGGGVGAFF. The CDR3 DNA follows: TGTGCCAGCAGTTTTCCGACCGGAGGGGGGGTAGGAGCTTTCTTT.

The V gene is TRBV12-5, the J gene TRBJ1-1; D gene unclear. Germline V gene sequence: CDR1 LGHNT, CDR2 FRNRAP. V gave up 1 base and J gave up 2 bases, with 5 bases separating them. The CDR3 sequence is 13 residues long. CDR3 bases: TGTGCTAGTGGTTTGGCCTTTAACACTGAAGCTTTCTTT. Translation gives CASGLAFNTEAFF.

This clonotype appeared many times. The V call is TRBV4-2, the J call TRBJ2-7, with D hard to call. The CDR3 is 13 residues long. CDR1 is LGHNA and CDR2 is YNFKEQ in the germline V gene. Trimming took off 1 base at V and 0 bases at J, with 4 bases between the two ends. CDR3 protein: CASSQASSYEQYF. The CDR3 bases are TGTGCCAGCAGCCAAGCTAGCTCCTACGAGCAGTACTTC.

This clonotype was detected many times. The CDR3 region is CASSQEWKPLGIQYF. CDR3 bases: TGCGCCAGCAGCCAAGAATGGAAGCCTTTGGGCATTCAGTACTTC. The chain uses TRBV4-1 and TRBJ2-4; D is unresolved. CDR1 is MGHRA and CDR2 is YSYEKL in the germline V gene. Deletions cut 0 bases from V and 9 bases from J, with 15 bases between. This CDR3 has 15 amino acids.

This clonotype has a count of ten or more. V usage is TRBV2 and J usage is TRBJ2-1, with 8 bases lining up with TRBD1. The CDR3 loop spans 14 amino acids. Germline V gene sequence: CDR1 SNHLY, CDR2 FYNNEI. Trimming took 4 bases from V and 8 from J; bases not matched to a gene: 7. The CDR3 DNA reads TGTGCCAGCAGTGGTCTCCAGGGGGCTTATGAGCAGTTCTTC. Translating gives CASSGLQGAYEQFF.

There are many counts of this clonotype. V usage is TRBV12-3 or TRBV12-4 and J usage is TRBJ1-3, with D tentatively TRBD1 (6 bases). This CDR3 comprises 14 residues. V shed 4 bases and J shed 1 base, with 8 bases lying between them. The CDR3 bases are TGTGCCAGCAGTTCCCAGGGGTCTGGAAACACCATATATTTT. Its protein is CASSSQGSGNTIYF.

In the case of this clonotype: Since a much larger clone is just one base distant, this may be a read error. The rearrangement joins TRBV29-1 to TRBJ2-1; no reliable D call. CDR1 and CDR2 (germline): SQVTM, ANQGSEA. There are 12 residues in the CDR3. This CDR3 reads CSVGLLGFRQSF. For the CDR3, the DNA is TGCAGCGTTGGGCTGCTTGGATTCCGGCAGTCCTTC.

The rearrangement links TRBV20-1 to TRBJ2-7; D remains ambiguous. CDR1 and CDR2 from the germline V gene are DFQATT and SNEGSKA (reference sequence). The CDR3 is 18 residues long. The CDR3 here is CCALPSAVSPLPSYEQYV. The CDR3 nucleotides are TGCTGTGCTCTCCCCTCCGCGGTAAGCCCTCTGCCATCCTACGAGCAGTACGTC.

This clonotype showed up many times. This chain connects TRBV11-2 to TRBJ1-3; 9 nucleotides agree with TRBD1. The CDR3 runs 15 residues. Germline V lookup: CDR1 SGHAT, CDR2 FQNNGV. The ends lost 6 bases at V and 2 bases at J; junction bases unmatched: 5. CDR3 DNA sequence: TGTGCCAGCAGTCGACAGGGGGTGGCTGGAAACACCATATATTTT. Its translation: CASSRQGVAGNTIYF.

This clonotype was seen at least ten times. This chain uses TRBV20-1 with TRBJ2-1; 11 positions match TRBD2. There are 14 residues in the CDR3. Trimming at V came to 3 bases and at J to 7 bases, leaving 5 bases not matched to a gene. Germline V CDR1 and CDR2: DFQATT, SNEGSKA (reference sequence). Here the CDR3 reads CSASLAGGRNEQFF. In DNA, the CDR3 is TGCAGTGCTAGTTTAGCGGGGGGGCGGAATGAGCAGTTCTTC.

In the case of this clonotype: The final CDR3 position lacks the conserved phenylalanine or tryptophan, pointing to a likely read error. The rearrangement links TRBV7-6 to TRBJ2-1; the match to TRBD2 covers 12 bases. This CDR3 spans 18 amino acids. V was pared by 3 bases and J by 8 bases, with 14 bases of the junction left unmatched. The germline V gene has CDR1 SGHVS and CDR2 FNYEAQ. DNA for the CDR3: TGTGCCAGCAGCTTTTCCGCTAGCGGGAGGGCCGGGGGTTATGAGCAGTTCTCC. It specifies CASSFSASGRAGGYEQFS.

This clonotype has at least ten counts. The chain links TRBV11-2 to TRBJ1-1; 9 bases align to TRBD1. CDR3 length: 17 residues. V lost 0 bases to trimming and J lost 6 bases; unmatched junction nucleotides: 11. CDR1 is SGHAT and CDR2 is FQNNGV in the germline V gene. The CDR3 loop reads CASSLDRSRQGGAEAFF. Here the CDR3 DNA reads TGTGCCAGCAGCTTAGACCGTTCCCGACAGGGGGGGGCTGAAGCTTTCTTT.

V gene TRBV7-6 combines with J gene TRBJ2-2; a possible D gene is TRBD2 (5 bases). Trimming stripped 1 base from V and 0 bases from J, with 9 bases between. Germline assignment: CDR1 SGHVS and CDR2 FNYEAQ. The CDR3 contains 16 residues. This chain's CDR3 is CASSLEASSNTGELFF. The CDR3, as DNA: TGTGCCAGCAGCTTAGAGGCTAGCTCGAACACCGGGGAGCTGTTTTTT.

The table lists this clonotype with many counts. The gene calls are TRBV15 and TRBJ1-5; D unresolved. This CDR3 comprises 14 residues. CDR1 is LNHNV, CDR2 YYDKDF, per germline (reference sequence). V dropped 3 bases and J dropped 7 bases, with 13 bases sitting between them. The CDR3 loop is CATSSEGGGQPQHF. The CDR3 region has the DNA TGTGCCACCAGCAGCGAGGGTGGAGGCCAGCCCCAGCATTTT.

The table lists this clonotype with many counts. The chain carries TRBV6-5 and TRBJ1-5; D not certain. Germline loops: CDR1 MNHEY, CDR2 SVGAGI. The CDR3 runs 14 residues. The V end was cut by 0 bases, the J end by 3 bases, with 6 bases between. The DNA for the CDR3 is TGTGCCAGCAGTTACTCGGCCGCCAATCAGCCCCAGCATTTT. The encoded protein is CASSYSAANQPQHF.

This clonotype was seen many times. This sequence joins TRBV4-1 and TRBJ2-1; 8 bases line up with TRBD1. Germline V lookup: CDR1 MGHRA, CDR2 YSYEKL. V lost 2 bases and J lost 2; bases outside the gene matches: 8. The CDR3 has 17 amino acids. The CDR3 DNA sequence: TGCGCCAGCAGCCAAAGATCCGACAGGGGCGCCTACAATGAGCAGTTCTTC. As protein: CASSQRSDRGAYNEQFF.

The genes are TRBV28 and TRBJ2-7; possible D gene TRBD2, 6 bases. The CDR3 has 15 amino acids. The V end was cut by 4 bases, the J end by 0 bases, with 13 bases between. The germline V gene encodes CDR1 MDHEN and CDR2 SYDVKM. CDR3 coding DNA: TGTGCCAGCAGTTCGGCTAGCGTAAGCTCCTACGAGCAGTACTTC. Its translation is CASSSASVSSYEQYF.

This clonotype has a count of ten or more. The chain employs TRBV27 and TRBJ2-5, with 8 bases lining up with TRBD2. The CDR3 is made up of 14 amino acids. The junction had 9 bases not matched to a gene; V was cut back by 7 bases and J by 5 bases. The germline CDR1 and CDR2 sequences are MNHEY and SMNVEV (reference sequence). For the CDR3, the DNA is TGTGCCAGCAAGATAAATAGCGGGATGGAGACCCAGTACTTC. Translating it yields CASKINSGMETQYF.

This clonotype was seen many times. The CDR3 sequence is CASSFGGMGDTDTQYF. For the CDR3, the DNA is TGTGCCAGCAGTTTTGGGGGTATGGGTGACACAGATACGCAGTATTTT. The rearrangement uses TRBV28 and TRBJ2-3, with D possibly being TRBD1 or TRBD2 (5 bases each). Deletions cut 3 bases from V and 2 bases from J, with 15 bases between. CDR1 is MDHEN and CDR2 is SYDVKM in the germline V gene. This CDR3 contains 16 residues.